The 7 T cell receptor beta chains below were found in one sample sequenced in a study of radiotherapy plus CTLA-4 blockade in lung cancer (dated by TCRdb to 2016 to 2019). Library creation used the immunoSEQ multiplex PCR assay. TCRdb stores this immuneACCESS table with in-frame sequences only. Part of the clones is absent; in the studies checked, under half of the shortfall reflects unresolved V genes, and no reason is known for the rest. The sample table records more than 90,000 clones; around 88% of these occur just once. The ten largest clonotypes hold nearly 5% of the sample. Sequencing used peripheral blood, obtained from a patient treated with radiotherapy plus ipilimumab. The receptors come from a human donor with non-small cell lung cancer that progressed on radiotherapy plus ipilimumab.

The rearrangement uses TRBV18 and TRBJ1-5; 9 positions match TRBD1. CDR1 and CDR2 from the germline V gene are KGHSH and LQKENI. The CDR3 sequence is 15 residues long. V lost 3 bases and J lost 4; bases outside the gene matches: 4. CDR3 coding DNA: TGTGCCAGCTCACCCGGGACAGGGTTTAATCAGCCCCAGCATTTT. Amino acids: CASSPGTGFNQPQHF.

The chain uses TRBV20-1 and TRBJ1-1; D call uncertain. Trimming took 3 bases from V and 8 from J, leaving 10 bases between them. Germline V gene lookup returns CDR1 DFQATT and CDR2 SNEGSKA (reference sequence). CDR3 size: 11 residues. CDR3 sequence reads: CSASSRREAFF. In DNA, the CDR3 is TGCAGTGCTAGTTCCAGGCGCGAAGCTTTCTTT.

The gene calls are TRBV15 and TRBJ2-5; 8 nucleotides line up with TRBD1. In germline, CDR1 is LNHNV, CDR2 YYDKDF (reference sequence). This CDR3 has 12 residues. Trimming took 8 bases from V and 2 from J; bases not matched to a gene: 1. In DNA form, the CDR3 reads TGTGCCACCGGGACAGGTCAAGAGACCCAGTACTTC. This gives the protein CATGTGQETQYF.

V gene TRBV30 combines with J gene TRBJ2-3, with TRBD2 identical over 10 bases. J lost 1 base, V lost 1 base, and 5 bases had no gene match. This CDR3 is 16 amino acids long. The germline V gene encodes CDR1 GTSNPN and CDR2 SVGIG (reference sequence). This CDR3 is CAWSGVSGRGTDTQYF. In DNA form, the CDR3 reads TGTGCCTGGAGTGGGGTGAGCGGGAGGGGCACAGATACGCAGTATTTT. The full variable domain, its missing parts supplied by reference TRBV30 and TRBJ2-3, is SQTIHQWPATLVQPVGSPLSLECTVEGTSNPNLYWYRQAAGRGLQLLFYSVGIGQISSEVPQNLSASRPQDRQFILSSKKLLLSDSGFYLCAWSGVSGRGTDTQYFGPGTRLTVL.

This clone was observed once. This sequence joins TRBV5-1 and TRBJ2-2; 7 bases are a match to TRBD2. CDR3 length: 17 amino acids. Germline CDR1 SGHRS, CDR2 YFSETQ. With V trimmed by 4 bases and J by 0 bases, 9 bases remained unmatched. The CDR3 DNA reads TGCGCCAGCAGCACGACTAGCCCCGCCTCGAACACCGGGGAGCTGTTTTTT. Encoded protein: CASSTTSPASNTGELFF.

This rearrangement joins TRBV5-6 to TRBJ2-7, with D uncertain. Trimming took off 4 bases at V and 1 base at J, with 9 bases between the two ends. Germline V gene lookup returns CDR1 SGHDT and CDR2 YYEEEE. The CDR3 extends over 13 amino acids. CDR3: CASSHGSSYEQYF. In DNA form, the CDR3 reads TGTGCCAGCAGCCACGGGTCATCCTACGAGCAGTACTTC.

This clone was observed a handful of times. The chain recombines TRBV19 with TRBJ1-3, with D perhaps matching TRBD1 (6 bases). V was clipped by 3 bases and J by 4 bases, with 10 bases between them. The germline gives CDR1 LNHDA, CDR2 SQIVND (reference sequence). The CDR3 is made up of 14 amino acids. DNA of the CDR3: TGTGCCAGTAGTATCTCGGGGGCGGGAAACACCATATATTTT. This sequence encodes CASSISGAGNTIYF.